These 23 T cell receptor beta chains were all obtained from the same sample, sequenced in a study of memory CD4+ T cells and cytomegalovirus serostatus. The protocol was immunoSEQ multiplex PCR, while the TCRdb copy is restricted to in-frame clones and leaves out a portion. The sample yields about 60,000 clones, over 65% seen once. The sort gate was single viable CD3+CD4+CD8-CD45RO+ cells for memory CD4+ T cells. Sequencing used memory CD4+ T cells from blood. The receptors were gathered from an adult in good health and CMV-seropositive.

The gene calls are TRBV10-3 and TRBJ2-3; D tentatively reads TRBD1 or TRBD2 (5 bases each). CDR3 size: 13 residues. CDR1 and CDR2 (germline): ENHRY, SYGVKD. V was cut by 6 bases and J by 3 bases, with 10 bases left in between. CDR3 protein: CAIRADNTDTQYF. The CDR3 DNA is TGTGCCATCAGAGCGGACAATACAGATACGCAGTATTTT.

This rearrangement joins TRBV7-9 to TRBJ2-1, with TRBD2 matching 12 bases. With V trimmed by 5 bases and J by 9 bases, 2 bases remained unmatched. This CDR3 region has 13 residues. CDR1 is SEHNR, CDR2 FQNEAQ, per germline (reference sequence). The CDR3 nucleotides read TGTGCCAGCAGCCCGGGACTAGCGGGTGAGCAGTTCTTC. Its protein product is CASSPGLAGEQFF.

The CDR3 DNA reads as TGTGCCAGCAGCTTTACTCGACAGGGGCTGAACACCGGGGAGCTGTTTTTT. This codes for CASSFTRQGLNTGELFF. The chain is built from TRBV11-2 and TRBJ2-2, with 8 bases lining up with TRBD1. The V segment lost 3 bases and the J segment 1 base; nucleotides outside the gene matches: 7. This CDR3 spans 17 amino acids. Germline CDR1 and CDR2: SGHAT and FQNNGV.

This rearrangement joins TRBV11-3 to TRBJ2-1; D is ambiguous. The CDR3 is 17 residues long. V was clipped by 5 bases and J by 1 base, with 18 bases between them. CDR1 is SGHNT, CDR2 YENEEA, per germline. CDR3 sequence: CASSLLGGFLSYNEQFF. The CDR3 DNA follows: TGTGCCAGCAGCCTACTTGGCGGCTTTTTGTCCTACAATGAGCAGTTCTTC.

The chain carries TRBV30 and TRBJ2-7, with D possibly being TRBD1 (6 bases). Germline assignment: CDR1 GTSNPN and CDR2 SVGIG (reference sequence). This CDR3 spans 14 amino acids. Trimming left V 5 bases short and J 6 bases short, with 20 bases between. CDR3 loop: CAWRDRYSWGEQYF. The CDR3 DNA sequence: TGTGCCTGGCGAGACAGGTACAGTTGGGGCGAGCAGTACTTC.

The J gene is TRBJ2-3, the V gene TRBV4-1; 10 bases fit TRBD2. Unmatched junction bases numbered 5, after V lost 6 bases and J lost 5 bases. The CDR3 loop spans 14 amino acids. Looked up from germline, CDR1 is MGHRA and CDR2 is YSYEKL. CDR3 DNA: TGCGCCAGCAGGAGCGGGAGGGCCCAAGATACGCAGTATTTT. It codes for CASRSGRAQDTQYF.

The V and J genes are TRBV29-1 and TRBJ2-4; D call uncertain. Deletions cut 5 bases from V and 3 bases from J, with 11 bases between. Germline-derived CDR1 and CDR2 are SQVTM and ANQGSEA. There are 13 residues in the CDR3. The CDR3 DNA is TGCAGCGTTAAGTTACTTAGCAAAAACATTCAGTACTTC. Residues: CSVKLLSKNIQYF.

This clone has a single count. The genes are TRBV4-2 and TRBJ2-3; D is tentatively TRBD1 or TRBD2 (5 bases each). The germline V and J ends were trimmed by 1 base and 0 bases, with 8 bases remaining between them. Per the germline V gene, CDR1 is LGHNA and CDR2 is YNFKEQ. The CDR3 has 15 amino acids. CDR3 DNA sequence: TGTGCCAGCAGCCAAGGGGACGGGAGCACAGATACGCAGTATTTT. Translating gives CASSQGDGSTDTQYF.

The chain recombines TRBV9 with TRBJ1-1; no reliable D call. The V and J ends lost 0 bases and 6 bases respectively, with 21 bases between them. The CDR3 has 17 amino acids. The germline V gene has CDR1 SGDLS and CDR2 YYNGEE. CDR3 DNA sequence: TGTGCCAGCAGCGTAGAGGTCGGTCGGGGTGCTCGGTCTGAAGCTTTCTTT. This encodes CASSVEVGRGARSEAFF.

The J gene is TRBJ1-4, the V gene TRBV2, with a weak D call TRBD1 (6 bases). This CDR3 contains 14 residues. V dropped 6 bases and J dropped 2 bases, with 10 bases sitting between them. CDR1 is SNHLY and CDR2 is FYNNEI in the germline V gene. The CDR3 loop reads CASSEQGTNEKLFF. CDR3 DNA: TGTGCCAGCAGCGAACAGGGCACTAATGAAAAACTGTTTTTT.

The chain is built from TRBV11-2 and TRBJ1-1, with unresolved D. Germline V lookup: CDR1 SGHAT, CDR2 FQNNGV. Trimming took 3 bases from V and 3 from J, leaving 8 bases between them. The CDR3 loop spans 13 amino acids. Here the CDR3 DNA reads TGTGCCAGCAGCTTGGCCAGCTACACTGAAGCTTTCTTT. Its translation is CASSLASYTEAFF. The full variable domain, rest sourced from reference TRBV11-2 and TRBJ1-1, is EAGVAQSPRYKIIEKRQSVAFWCNPISGHATLYWYQQILGQGPKLLIQFQNNGVVDDSQLPKDRFSAERLKGVDSTLKIQPAKLEDSAVYLCASSLASYTEAFFGQGTRLTVV.

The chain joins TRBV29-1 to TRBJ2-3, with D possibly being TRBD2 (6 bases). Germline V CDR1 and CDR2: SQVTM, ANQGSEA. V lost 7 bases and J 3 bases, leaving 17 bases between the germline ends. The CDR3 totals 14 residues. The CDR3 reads CSGSRGEVTDTQYF. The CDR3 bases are TGCAGCGGTTCCCGCGGGGAGGTGACAGATACGCAGTATTTT.

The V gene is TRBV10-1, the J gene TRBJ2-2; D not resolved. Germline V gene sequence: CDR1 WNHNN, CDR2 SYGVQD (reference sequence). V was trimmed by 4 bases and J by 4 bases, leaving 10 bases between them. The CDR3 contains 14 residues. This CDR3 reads CASSANSFTGELFF. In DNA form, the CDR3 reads TGCGCCAGCAGTGCTAACAGCTTCACCGGGGAGCTGTTTTTT.

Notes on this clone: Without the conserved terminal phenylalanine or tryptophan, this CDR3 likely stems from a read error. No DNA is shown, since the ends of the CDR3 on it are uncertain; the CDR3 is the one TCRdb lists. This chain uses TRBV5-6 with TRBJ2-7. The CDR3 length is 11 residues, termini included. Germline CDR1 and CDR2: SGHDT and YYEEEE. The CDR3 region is CASSLFFNIGE.

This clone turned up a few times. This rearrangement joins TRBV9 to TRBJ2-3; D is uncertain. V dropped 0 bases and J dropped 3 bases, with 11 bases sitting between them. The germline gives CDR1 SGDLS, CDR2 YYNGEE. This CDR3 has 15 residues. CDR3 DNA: TGTGCCAGCAGCGTAGGAGCGTTGATGACAGATACGCAGTATTTT. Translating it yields CASSVGALMTDTQYF.

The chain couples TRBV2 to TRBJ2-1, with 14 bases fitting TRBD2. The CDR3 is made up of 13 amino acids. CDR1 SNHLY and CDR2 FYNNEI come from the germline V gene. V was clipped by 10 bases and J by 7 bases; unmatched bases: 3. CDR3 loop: CATRTSGRNEQFF. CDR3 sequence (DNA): TGTGCCACCCGGACTAGCGGGAGGAATGAGCAGTTCTTC.

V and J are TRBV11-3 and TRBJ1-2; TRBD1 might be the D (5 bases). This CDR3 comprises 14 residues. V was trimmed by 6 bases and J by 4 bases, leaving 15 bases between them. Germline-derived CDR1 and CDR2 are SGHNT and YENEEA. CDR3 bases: TGTGCCAGCAGGGCGGGCCGGGGGTTCTATGGCTACACCTTC. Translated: CASRAGRGFYGYTF.

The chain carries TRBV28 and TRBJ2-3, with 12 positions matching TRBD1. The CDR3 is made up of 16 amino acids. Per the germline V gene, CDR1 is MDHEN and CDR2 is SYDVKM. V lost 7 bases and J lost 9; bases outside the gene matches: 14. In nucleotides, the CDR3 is TGTGCCAGCACCCCGTCCGGGACAGGGGGCATTAGGACGCAGTATTTT. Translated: CASTPSGTGGIRTQYF.

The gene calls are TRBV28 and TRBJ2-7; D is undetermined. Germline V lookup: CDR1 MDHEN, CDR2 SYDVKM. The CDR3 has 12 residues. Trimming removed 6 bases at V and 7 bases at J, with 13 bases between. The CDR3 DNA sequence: TGTGCCAGCAGCTCCGGACCCCTTGAGCAGTACTTC. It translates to CASSSGPLEQYF.

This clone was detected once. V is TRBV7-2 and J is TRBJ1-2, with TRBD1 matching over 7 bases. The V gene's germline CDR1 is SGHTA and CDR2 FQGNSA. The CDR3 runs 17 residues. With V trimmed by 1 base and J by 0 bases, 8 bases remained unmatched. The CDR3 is CASSLGGTAATNYGYTF. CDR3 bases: TGTGCCAGCAGCTTAGGAGGGACAGCTGCTACTAACTATGGCTACACCTTC.

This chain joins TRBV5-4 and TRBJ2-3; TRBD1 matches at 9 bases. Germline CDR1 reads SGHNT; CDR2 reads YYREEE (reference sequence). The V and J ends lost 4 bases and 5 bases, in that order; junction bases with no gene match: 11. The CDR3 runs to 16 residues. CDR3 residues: CASSRPRQGVGDTQYF. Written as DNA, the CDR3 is TGTGCCAGCAGCCGACCCCGACAGGGGGTGGGAGATACGCAGTATTTT.

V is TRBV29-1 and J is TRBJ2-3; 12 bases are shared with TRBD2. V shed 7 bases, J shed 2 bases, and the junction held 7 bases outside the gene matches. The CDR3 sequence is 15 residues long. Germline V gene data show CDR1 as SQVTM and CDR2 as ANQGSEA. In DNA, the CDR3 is TGCAGCGGACGGACTAGCGGGATGTTCACAGATACGCAGTATTTT. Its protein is CSGRTSGMFTDTQYF.

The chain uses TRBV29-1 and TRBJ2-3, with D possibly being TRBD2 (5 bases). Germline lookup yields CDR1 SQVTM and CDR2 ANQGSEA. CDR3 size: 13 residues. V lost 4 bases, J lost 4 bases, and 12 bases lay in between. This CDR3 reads CSVGLAVADTQYF. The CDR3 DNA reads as TGCAGCGTTGGTCTAGCTGTCGCAGATACGCAGTATTTT.